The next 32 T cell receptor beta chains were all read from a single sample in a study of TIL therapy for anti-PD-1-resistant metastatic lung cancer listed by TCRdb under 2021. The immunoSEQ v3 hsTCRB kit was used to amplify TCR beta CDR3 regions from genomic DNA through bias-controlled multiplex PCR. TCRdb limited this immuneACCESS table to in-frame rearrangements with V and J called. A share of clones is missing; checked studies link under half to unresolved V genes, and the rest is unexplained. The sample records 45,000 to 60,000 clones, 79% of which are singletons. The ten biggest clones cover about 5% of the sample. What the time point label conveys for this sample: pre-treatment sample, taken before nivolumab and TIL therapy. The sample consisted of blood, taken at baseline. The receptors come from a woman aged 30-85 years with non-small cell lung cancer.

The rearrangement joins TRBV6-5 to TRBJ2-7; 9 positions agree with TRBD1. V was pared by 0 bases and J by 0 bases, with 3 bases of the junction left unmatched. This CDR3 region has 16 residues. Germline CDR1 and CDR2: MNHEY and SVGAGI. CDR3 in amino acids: CASSYSTGGPSYEQYF. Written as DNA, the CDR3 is TGTGCCAGCAGTTACTCGACAGGGGGGCCCTCCTACGAGCAGTACTTC.

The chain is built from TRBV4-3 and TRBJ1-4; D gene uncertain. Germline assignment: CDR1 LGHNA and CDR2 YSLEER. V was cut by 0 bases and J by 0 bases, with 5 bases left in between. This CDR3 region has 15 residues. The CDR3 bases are TGCGCCAGCAGCCAAGAGTCCGCAACTAATGAAAAACTGTTTTTT. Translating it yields CASSQESATNEKLFF.

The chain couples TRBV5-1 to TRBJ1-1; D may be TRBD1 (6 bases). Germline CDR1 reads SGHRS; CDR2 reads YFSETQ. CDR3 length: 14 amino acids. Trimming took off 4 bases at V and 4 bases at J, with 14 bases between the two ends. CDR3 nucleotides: TGCGCCAGCAGCGAAACAGGGTTGATCACTGAAGCTTTCTTT. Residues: CASSETGLITEAFF. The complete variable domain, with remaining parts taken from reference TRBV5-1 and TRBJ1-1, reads KAGVTQTPRYLIKTRGQQVTLSCSPISGHRSVSWYQQTPGQGLQFLFEYFSETQRNKGNFPGRFSGRQFSNSRSEMNVSTLELGDSALYLCASSETGLITEAFFGQGTRLTVV.

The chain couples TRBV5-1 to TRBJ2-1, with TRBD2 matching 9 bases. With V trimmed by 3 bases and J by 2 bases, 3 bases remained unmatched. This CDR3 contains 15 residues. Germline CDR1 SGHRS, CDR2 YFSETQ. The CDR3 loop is CASSSSSGTYNEQFF. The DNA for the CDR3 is TGCGCCAGCAGCTCATCTAGCGGGACCTACAATGAGCAGTTCTTC. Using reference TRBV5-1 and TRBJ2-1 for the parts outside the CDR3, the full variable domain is KAGVTQTPRYLIKTRGQQVTLSCSPISGHRSVSWYQQTPGQGLQFLFEYFSETQRNKGNFPGRFSGRQFSNSRSEMNVSTLELGDSALYLCASSSSSGTYNEQFFGPGTRLTVL.

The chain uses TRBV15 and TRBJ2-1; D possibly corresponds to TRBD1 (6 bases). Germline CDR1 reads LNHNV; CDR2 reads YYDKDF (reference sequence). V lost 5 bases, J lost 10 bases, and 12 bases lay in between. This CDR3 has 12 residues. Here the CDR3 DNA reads TGTGCCACCAGCGCACAGGGTCGAGAGCAGTTCTTC. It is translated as CATSAQGREQFF.

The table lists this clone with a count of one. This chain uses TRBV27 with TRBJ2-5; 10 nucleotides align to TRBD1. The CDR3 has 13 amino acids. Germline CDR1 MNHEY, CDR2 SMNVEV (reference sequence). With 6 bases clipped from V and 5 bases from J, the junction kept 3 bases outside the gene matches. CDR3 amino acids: CASRTGGAETQYF. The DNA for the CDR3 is TGTGCCAGCAGGACAGGGGGCGCGGAGACCCAGTACTTC.

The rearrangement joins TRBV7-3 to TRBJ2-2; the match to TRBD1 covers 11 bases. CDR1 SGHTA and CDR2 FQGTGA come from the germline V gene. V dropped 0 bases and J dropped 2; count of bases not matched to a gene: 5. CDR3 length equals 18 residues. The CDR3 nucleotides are TGTGCCAGCAGCTTAACGCGAAGGACAGGGGGCAACACCGGGGAGCTGTTTTTT. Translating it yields CASSLTRRTGGNTGELFF. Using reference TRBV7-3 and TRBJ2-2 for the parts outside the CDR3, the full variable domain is GAGVSQTPSNKVTEKGKYVELRCDPISGHTALYWYRQSLGQGPEFLIYFQGTGAADDSGLPNDRFFAVRPEGSVSTLKIQRTERGDSAVYLCASSLTRRTGGNTGELFFGEGSRLTVL.

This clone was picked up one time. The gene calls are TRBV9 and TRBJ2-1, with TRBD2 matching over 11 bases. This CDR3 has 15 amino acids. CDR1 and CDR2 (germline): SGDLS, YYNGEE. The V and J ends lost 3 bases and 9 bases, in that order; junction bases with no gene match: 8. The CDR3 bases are TGTGCCAGCAGCGCCGCTAGCGGGGGGCAGGTTGAGCAGTTCTTC. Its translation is CASSAASGGQVEQFF.

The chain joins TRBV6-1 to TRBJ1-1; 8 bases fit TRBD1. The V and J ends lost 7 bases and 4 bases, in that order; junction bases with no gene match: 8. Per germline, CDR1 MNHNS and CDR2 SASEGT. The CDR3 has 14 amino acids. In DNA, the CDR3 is TGTGCCAGCAAAAGCGGACAGGGAGGCACTGAAGCTTTCTTT. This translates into CASKSGQGGTEAFF.

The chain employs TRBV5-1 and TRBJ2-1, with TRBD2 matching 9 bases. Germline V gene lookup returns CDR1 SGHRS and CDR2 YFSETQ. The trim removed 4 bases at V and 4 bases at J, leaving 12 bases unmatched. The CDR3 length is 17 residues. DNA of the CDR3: TGCGCCAGCAGCCGTGGGGGGCGGGAGGGCCGGTACAATGAGCAGTTCTTC. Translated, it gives CASSRGGREGRYNEQFF.

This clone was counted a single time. The CDR3 nucleotides are TGTGCCAGCAGCTTAAGAGGCCACGAGGTCCACACAGATACGCAGTATTTT. It encodes CASSLRGHEVHTDTQYF. The chain employs TRBV7-9 and TRBJ2-3, with D unresolved. Germline CDR1 is SEHNR and CDR2 is FQNEAQ (reference sequence). Trimming cost V 2 bases and J 2 bases, with 17 bases left between them. The CDR3 loop spans 17 amino acids.

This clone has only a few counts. The CDR3 spells CASSQAGRDSGNTIYF. The CDR3 region has the DNA TGCGCCAGCAGCCAAGCCGGACGGGACTCTGGAAACACCATATATTTT. The chain couples TRBV4-1 to TRBJ1-3; D is ambiguous. Germline-derived CDR1 and CDR2 are MGHRA and YSYEKL. The CDR3 has 16 amino acids. V was cut by 1 base and J by 0 bases, with 10 bases left in between.

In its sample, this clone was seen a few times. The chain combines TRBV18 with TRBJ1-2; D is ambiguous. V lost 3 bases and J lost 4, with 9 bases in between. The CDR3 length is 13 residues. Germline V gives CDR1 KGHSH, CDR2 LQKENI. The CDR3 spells CASSPGLLYGYTF. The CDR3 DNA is TGTGCCAGCTCACCGGGCCTGCTCTATGGCTACACCTTC. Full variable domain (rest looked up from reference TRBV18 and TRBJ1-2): NAGVMQNPRHLVRRRGQEARLRCSPMKGHSHVYWYRQLPEEGLKFMVYLQKENIIDESGMPKERFSAEFPKEGPSILRIQQVVRGDSAAYFCASSPGLLYGYTFGSGTRLTVV.

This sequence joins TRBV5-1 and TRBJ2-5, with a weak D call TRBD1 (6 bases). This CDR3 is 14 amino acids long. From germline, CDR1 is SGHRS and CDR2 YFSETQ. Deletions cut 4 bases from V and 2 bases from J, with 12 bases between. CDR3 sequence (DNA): TGCGCCAGCAGCCCAGGACAGAGTCAAGAGACCCAGTACTTC. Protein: CASSPGQSQETQYF.

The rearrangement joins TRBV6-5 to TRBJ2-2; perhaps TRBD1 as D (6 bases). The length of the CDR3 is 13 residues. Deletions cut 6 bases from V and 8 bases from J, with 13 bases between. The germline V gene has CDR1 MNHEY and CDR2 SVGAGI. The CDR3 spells CASSRTALGELFF. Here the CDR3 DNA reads TGTGCCAGCAGCAGGACAGCCTTAGGGGAGCTGTTTTTT.

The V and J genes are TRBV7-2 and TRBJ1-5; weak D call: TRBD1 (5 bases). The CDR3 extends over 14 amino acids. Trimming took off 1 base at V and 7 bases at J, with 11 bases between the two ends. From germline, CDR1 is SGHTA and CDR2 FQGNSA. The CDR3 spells CASSLGGGGQPQHF. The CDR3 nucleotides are TGTGCCAGCAGCTTAGGGGGGGGTGGCCAGCCCCAGCATTTT.

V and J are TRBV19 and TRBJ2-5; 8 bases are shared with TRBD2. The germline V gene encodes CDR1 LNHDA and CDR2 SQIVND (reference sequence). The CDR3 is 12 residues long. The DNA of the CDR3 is TGTGCTGCAGCGGGAGTCGGGGAGACCCAGTACTTC. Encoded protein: CAAAGVGETQYF.

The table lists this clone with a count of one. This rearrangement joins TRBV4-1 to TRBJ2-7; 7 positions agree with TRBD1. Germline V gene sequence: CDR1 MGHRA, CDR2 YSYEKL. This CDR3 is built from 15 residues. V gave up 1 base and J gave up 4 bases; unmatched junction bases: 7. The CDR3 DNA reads TGCGCCAGCAGCCAAGTGAAGGGACAGTCATACGAGCAGTACTTC. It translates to CASSQVKGQSYEQYF.

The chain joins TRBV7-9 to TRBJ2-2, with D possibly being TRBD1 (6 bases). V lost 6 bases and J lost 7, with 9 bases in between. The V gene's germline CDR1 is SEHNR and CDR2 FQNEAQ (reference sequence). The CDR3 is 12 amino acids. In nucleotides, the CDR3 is TGTGCCAGCAGGCCGGACAGCGGGGAGCTGTTTTTT. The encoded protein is CASRPDSGELFF.

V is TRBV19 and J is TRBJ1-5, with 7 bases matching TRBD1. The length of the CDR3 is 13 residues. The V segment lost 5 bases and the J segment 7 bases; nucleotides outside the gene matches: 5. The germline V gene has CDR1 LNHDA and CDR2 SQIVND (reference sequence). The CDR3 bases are TGTGCCAGTAGTCTACAGGGGACGCAGCCCCAGCATTTT. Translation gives CASSLQGTQPQHF.

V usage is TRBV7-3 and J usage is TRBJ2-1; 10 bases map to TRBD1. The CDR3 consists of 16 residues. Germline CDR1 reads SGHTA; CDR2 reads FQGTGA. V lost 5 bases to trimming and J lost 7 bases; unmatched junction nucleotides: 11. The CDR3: CASSPTPGQGRNEQFF. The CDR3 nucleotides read TGTGCCAGCAGCCCAACTCCGGGACAGGGGCGAAATGAGCAGTTCTTC. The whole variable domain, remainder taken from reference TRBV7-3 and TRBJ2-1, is GAGVSQTPSNKVTEKGKYVELRCDPISGHTALYWYRQSLGQGPEFLIYFQGTGAADDSGLPNDRFFAVRPEGSVSTLKIQRTERGDSAVYLCASSPTPGQGRNEQFFGPGTRLTVL.

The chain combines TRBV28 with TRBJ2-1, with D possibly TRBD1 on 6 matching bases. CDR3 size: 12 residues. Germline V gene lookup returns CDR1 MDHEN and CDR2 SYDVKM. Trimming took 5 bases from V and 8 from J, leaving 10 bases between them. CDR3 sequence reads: CASSPRGDEQFF. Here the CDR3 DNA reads TGTGCCAGCAGTCCCAGGGGAGATGAGCAGTTCTTC.

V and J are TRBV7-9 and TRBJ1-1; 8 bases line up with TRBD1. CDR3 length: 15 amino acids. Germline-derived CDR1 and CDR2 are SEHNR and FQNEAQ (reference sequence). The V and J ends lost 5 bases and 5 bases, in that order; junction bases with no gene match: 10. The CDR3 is CASSPRGQGATEAFF. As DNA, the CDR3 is TGTGCCAGCAGCCCCCGGGGGCAGGGGGCGACTGAAGCTTTCTTT.

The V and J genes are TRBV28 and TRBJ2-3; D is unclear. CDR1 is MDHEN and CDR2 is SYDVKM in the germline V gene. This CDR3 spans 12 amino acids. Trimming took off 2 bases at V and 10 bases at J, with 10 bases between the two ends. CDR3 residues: CASSLRQFAQYF. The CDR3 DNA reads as TGTGCCAGCAGTTTAAGGCAATTCGCGCAGTATTTT.

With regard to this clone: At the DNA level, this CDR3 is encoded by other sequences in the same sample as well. CDR3 residues: CASSSGRSSYNEQFF. The CDR3 DNA follows: TGTGCCAGCAGCTCCGGACGCAGCTCCTACAATGAGCAGTTCTTC. The chain is built from TRBV11-2 and TRBJ2-1, with D unresolved. V dropped 4 bases and J dropped 0 bases, with 10 bases sitting between them. Per the germline V gene, CDR1 is SGHAT and CDR2 is FQNNGV. The CDR3 totals 15 residues. Using reference TRBV11-2 and TRBJ2-1 for the parts outside the CDR3, the full variable domain is EAGVAQSPRYKIIEKRQSVAFWCNPISGHATLYWYQQILGQGPKLLIQFQNNGVVDDSQLPKDRFSAERLKGVDSTLKIQPAKLEDSAVYLCASSSGRSSYNEQFFGPGTRLTVL.

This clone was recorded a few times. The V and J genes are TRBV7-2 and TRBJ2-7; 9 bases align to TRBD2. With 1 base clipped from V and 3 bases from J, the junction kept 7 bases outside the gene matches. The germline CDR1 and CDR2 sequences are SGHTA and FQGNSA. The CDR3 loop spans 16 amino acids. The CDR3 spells CASSLGGLAGIYEQYF. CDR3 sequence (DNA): TGTGCCAGCAGCTTAGGGGGGCTAGCGGGGATCTACGAGCAGTACTTC.

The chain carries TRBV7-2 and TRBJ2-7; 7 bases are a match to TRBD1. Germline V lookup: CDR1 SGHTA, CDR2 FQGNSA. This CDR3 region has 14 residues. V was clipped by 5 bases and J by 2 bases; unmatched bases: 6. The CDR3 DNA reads TGTGCCAGCAGCGACCGGGACAGCCCCTACGAGCAGTACTTC. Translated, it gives CASSDRDSPYEQYF.

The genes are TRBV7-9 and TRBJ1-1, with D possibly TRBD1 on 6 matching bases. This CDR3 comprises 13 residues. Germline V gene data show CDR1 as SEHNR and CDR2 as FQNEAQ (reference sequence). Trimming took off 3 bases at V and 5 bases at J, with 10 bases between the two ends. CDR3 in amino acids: CASSLEGETEAFF. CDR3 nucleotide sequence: TGTGCCAGCAGCTTGGAGGGGGAGACTGAAGCTTTCTTT.

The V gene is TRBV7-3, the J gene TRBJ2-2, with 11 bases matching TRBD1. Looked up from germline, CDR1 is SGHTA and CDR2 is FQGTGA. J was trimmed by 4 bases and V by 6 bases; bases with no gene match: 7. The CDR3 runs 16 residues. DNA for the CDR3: TGTGCCAGCAGGCCAACCGGGACAGGGGGCACCGGGGAGCTGTTTTTT. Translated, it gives CASRPTGTGGTGELFF.

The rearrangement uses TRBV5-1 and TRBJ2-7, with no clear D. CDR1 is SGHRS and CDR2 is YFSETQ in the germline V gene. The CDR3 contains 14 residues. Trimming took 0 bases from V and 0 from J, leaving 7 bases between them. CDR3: CASSLDASSYEQYF. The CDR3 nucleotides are TGCGCCAGCAGCTTGGACGCCAGCTCCTACGAGCAGTACTTC.

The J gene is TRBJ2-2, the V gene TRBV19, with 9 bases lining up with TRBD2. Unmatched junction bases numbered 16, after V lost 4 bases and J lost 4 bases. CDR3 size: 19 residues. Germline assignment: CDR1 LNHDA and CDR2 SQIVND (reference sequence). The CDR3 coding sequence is TGTGCCAGTAGTACCTCTAGCGGGACGTCTCTTGGTGGCACCGGGGAGCTGTTTTTT. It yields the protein CASSTSSGTSLGGTGELFF.

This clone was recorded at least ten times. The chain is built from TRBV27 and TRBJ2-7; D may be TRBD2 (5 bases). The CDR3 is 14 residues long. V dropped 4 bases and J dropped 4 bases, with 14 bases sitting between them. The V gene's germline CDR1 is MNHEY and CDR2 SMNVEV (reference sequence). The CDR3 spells CASSSLTRSYEQYF. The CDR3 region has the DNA TGTGCCAGCAGTTCGCTAACTAGATCATACGAGCAGTACTTC.